The clone carrying this TCR beta chain appeared a single time. This record comes from a study of blood T cell repertoires in COVID-19. Overall study context: Acute and convalescent COVID-19 specimens originated in the United States, Italy and Spain. In each case, the material was cDNA or gDNA derived from T cells, B-cell-depleted T cells, or PBMCs.

Germline lookup yields CDR1 SGHTA and CDR2 FQGNSA. V dropped 5 bases and J dropped 7; count of bases not matched to a gene: 5. The CDR3 totals 16 residues. Authors' methods: For nucleated cells, counts were estimated from reference gene primer amplification. The assay was immunoSEQ multiplex PCR, and TCRdb's table has in-frame clones only and misses some. For V, J and clone size, that table is used; D and trimming come from the DNA. Of over 150,000 clones listed, roughly 84% are singletons. This rearrangement joins TRBV7-2 to TRBJ2-1; 16 bases line up with TRBD2. The clonotype was recovered from a young man with active or convalescent COVID-19. The sample was peripheral blood. CDR3: CASSPEGLAGGNEQFF. The CDR3 DNA sequence: TGTGCCAGCAGCCCTGAGGGACTAGCGGGGGGGAATGAGCAGTTCTTC. Looking up the rest from reference TRBV7-2 and TRBJ2-1 gives the full variable domain: GAGVSQSPSNKVTEKGKDVELRCDPISGHTALYWYRQSLGQGLEFLIYFQGNSAPDKSGLPSDRFSAERTGGSVSTLTIQRTQQEDSAVYLCASSPEGLAGGNEQFFGPGTRLTVL.